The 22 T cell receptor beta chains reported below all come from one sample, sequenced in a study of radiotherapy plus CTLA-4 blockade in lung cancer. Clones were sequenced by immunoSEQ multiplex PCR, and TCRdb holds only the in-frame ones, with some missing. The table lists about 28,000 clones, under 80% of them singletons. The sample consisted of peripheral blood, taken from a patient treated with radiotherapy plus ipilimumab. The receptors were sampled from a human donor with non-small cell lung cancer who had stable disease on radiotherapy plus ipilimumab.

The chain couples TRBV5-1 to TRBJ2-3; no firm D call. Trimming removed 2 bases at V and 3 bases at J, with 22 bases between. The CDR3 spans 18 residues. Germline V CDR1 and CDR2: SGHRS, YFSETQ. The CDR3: CASSLLPTGPKATDTQYF. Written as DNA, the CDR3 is TGCGCCAGCAGCTTACTACCCACCGGGCCCAAGGCGACAGATACGCAGTATTTT.

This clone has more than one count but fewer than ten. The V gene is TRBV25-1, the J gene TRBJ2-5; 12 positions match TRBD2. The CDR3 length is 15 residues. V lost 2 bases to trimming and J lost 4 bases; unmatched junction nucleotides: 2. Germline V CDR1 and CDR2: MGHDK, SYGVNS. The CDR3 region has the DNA TGTGCCAGCAGTGAAACACTAGCGGGGGGAGAGACCCAGTACTTC. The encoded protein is CASSETLAGGETQYF.

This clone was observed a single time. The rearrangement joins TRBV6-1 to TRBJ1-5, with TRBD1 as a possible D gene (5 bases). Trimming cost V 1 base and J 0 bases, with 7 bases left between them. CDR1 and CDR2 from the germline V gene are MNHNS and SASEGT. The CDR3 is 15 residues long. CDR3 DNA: TGTGCCAGCAGTGAAGGGGGCCTTAGCAATCAGCCCCAGCATTTT. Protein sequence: CASSEGGLSNQPQHF.

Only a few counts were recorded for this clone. The CDR3: CASSRTGELFF. Written as DNA, the CDR3 is TGTGCCAGTAGTCGGACCGGGGAGCTGTTTTTT. The V gene is TRBV19, the J gene TRBJ2-2; D gene uncertain. Per the germline V gene, CDR1 is LNHDA and CDR2 is SQIVND (reference sequence). The V gene lost 5 bases and the J gene lost 5 bases, with 3 bases spanning the gap. The CDR3 contains 11 residues.

This CDR3 reads CASSFNGPYSGANVLTF. The CDR3 bases are TGTGCCAGCAGCTTTAATGGGCCCTATTCTGGGGCCAACGTCCTGACTTTC. V usage is TRBV5-6 and J usage is TRBJ2-6; D call uncertain. Germline V gene lookup returns CDR1 SGHDT and CDR2 YYEEEE. The CDR3 length is 17 residues. V was cut by 2 bases and J by 1 base, with 13 bases left in between.

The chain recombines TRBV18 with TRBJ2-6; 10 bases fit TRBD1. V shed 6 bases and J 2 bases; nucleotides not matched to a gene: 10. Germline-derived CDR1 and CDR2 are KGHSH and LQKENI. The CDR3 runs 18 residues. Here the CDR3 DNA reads TGTGCCAGCTCTCTCAACCCGGGACAGGGGACTGGGGCCAACGTCCTGACTTTC. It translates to CASSLNPGQGTGANVLTF.

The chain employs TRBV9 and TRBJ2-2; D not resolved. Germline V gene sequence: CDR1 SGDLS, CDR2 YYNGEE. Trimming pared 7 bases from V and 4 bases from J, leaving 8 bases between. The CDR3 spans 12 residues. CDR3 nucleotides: TGTGCCAGCTCGCGATTCACCGGGGAGCTGTTTTTT. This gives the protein CASSRFTGELFF. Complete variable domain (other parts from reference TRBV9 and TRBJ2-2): DSGVTQTPKHLITATGQRVTLRCSPRSGDLSVYWYQQSLDQGLQFLIQYYNGEERAKGNILERFSAQQFPDLHSELNLSSLELGDSALYFCASSRFTGELFFGEGSRLTVL.

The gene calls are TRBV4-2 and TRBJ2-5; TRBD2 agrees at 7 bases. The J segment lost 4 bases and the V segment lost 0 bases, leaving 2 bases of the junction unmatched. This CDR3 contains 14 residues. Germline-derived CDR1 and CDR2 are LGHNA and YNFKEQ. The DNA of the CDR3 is TGTGCCAGCAGCCAAGAGAGACTAGCAGAGACCCAGTACTTC. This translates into CASSQERLAETQYF.

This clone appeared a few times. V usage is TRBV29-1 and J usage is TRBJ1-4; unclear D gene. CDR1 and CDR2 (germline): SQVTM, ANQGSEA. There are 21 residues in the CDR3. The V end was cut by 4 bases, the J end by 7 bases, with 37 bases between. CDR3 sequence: CSVAWQLTLVYRKRRREKLFF. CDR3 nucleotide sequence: TGCAGCGTTGCCTGGCAGTTGACGTTGGTTTATAGAAAGCGCCGACGTGAAAAACTGTTTTTT.

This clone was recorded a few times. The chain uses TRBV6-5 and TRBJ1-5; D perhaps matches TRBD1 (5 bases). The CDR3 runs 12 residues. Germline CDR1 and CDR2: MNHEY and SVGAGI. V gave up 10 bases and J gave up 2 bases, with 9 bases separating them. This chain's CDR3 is CATRDGNQPQHF. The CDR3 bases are TGTGCCACCCGGGACGGCAATCAGCCCCAGCATTTT.

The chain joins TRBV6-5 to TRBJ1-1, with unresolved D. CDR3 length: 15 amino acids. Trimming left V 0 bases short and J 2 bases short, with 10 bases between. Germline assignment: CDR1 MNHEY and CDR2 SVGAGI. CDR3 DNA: TGTGCCAGCAGTTACTCGAACCACGCCAACACTGAAGCTTTCTTT. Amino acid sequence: CASSYSNHANTEAFF.

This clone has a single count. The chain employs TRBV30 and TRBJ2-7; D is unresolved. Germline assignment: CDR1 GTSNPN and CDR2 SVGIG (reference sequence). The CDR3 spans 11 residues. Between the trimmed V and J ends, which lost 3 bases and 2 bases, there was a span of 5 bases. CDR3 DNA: TGTGCCTGGAGCCGGGCCTACGAGCAGTACTTC. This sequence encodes CAWSRAYEQYF.

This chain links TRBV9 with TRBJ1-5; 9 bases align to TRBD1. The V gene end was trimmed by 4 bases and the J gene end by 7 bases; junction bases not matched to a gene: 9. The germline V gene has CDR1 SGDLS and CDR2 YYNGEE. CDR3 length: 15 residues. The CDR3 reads CASSPTGTGYQPQHF. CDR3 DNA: TGTGCCAGCAGCCCAACCGGGACAGGGTACCAGCCCCAGCATTTT.

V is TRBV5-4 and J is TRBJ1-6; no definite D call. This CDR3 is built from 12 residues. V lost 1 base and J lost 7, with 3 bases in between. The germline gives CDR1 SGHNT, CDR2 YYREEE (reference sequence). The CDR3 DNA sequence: TGTGCCAGCAGCTTGTTAAATTCACCCCTCCACTTT. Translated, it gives CASSLLNSPLHF. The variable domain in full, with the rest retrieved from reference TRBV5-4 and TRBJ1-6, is ETGVTQSPTHLIKTRGQQVTLRCSSQSGHNTVSWYQQALGQGPQFIFQYYREEENGRGNFPPRFSGLQFPNYSSELNVNALELDDSALYLCASSLLNSPLHFGNGTRLTVT.

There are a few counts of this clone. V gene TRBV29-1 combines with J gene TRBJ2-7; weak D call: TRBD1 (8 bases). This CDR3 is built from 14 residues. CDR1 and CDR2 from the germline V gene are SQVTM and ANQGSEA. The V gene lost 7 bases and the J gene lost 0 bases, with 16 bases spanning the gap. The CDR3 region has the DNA TGCAGCGCGGGGGGCGGACAGGGCTCCTACGAGCAGTACTTC. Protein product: CSAGGGQGSYEQYF.

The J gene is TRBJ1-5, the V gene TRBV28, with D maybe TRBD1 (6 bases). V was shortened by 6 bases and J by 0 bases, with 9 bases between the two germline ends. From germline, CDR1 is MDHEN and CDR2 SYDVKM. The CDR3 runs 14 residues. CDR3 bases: TGTGCCAGCAGGACAGGTAATAGCAATCAGCCCCAGCATTTT. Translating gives CASRTGNSNQPQHF.

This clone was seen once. CDR3 protein: CASGLKGQSHSYYGYTF. In nucleotides, the CDR3 is TGTGCTAGTGGTTTGAAGGGGCAGAGTCACTCTTACTATGGCTACACCTTC. V and J are TRBV12-5 and TRBJ1-2, with D possibly TRBD1 on 5 matching bases. CDR1 is LGHNT and CDR2 is FRNRAP in the germline V gene. The CDR3 consists of 17 residues. The germline V and J ends were trimmed by 2 bases and 3 bases, with 19 bases remaining between them.

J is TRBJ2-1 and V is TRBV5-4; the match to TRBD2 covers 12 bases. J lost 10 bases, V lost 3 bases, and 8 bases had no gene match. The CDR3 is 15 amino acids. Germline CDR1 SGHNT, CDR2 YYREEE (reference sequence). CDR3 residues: CASSSSSGGAGEQFF. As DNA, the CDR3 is TGTGCCAGCAGCTCCTCTAGCGGGGGGGCCGGGGAGCAGTTCTTC.

In nucleotides, the CDR3 is TGCGCCAGCAGCCGGTCTCTAGCGGTTTCCTACAATGAGCAGTTCTTC. Its translation is CASSRSLAVSYNEQFF. This chain connects TRBV4-3 to TRBJ2-1; 7 nucleotides agree with TRBD2. The J segment lost 1 base and the V segment lost 4 bases, leaving 7 bases of the junction unmatched. Germline assignment: CDR1 LGHNA and CDR2 YSLEER. CDR3 length equals 16 residues.

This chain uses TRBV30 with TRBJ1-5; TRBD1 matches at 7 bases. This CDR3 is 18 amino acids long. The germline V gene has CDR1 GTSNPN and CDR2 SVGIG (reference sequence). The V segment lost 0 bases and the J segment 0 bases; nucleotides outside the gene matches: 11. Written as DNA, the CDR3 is TGTGCCTGGAGTGTACGGACAGGTTGCCCTTATAGCAATCAGCCCCAGCATTTT. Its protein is CAWSVRTGCPYSNQPQHF.

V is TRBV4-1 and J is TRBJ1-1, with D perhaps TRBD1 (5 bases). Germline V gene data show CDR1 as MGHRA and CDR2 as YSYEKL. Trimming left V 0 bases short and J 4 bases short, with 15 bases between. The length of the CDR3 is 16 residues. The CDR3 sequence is CASSQDVARVGTEAFF. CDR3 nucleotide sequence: TGCGCCAGCAGCCAAGATGTTGCCAGGGTAGGCACTGAAGCTTTCTTT.

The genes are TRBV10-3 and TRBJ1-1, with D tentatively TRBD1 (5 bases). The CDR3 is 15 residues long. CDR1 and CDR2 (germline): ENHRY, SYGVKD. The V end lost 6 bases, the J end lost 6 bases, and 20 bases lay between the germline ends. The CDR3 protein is CAIRGTGRTLPEAFF. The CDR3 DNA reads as TGTGCCATCAGAGGAACAGGTCGCACACTCCCTGAAGCTTTCTTT.